These 19 T cell receptor beta chains were all obtained from the same sample, sequenced in a study of control samples from healthy donors and cancer patients. Assay used: immunoSEQ multiplex PCR; TCRdb lists only in-frame clones, some missing. In the table there are approximately 58,000 clones, roughly 86% of which are singletons. The source material was PBMCs. The source of these receptors is a woman aged 60-70 years with lung cancer.

V usage is TRBV11-3 and J usage is TRBJ2-6; no reliable D call. The length of the CDR3 is 16 residues. Trimming cost V 5 bases and J 0 bases, with 11 bases left between them. CDR1 is SGHNT, CDR2 YENEEA, per germline. As DNA, the CDR3 is TGTGCCAGCAGCCCGAGCCCGAGCTCTGGGGCCAACGTCCTGACTTTC. Its translation is CASSPSPSSGANVLTF.

The chain carries TRBV7-9 and TRBJ2-7; D call uncertain. The ends were cut back, 5 bases at V and 5 bases at J, with 10 bases in the middle. The CDR3 has 12 residues. The germline V gene has CDR1 SEHNR and CDR2 FQNEAQ (reference sequence). The CDR3 DNA follows: TGTGCCAGCAGCGGTACCCTCCACGAGCAGTACTTC. This encodes CASSGTLHEQYF.

The CDR3 region has the DNA TGTGCCAGCAGCGTAGCTGGGGACTACAATGATGGCTACACCTTC. Its protein product is CASSVAGDYNDGYTF. The V call is TRBV9, the J call TRBJ1-2, with a possible D match to TRBD1 (5 bases). CDR3 length: 15 residues. Germline lookup yields CDR1 SGDLS and CDR2 YYNGEE. V was pared by 0 bases and J by 6 bases, with 15 bases between.

The chain is built from TRBV6-5 and TRBJ1-1, with a tentative D call TRBD1 (6 bases). CDR3 length: 13 residues. Trimming left V 0 bases short and J 6 bases short, with 8 bases between. The germline V gene encodes CDR1 MNHEY and CDR2 SVGAGI. This CDR3 is CASSYSGGAEAFF. CDR3 in DNA: TGTGCCAGCAGTTACTCGGGGGGCGCTGAAGCTTTCTTT.

J is TRBJ2-1 and V is TRBV3-1 (or the pseudogene TRBV3-2); D may be TRBD1 or TRBD2 (5 bases each). The CDR3 has 13 residues. Trimming took off 0 bases at V and 10 bases at J, with 10 bases between the two ends. CDR1 and CDR2 (germline): LGHDT, YNNKEL (reference sequence). The CDR3 loop reads CASSQDHGTEQFF. CDR3 DNA: TGTGCCAGCAGCCAAGATCACGGGACCGAGCAGTTCTTC.

V is TRBV19 and J is TRBJ2-5; tentative D call: TRBD2 (5 bases). The CDR3 totals 14 residues. Trimming shortened V by 6 bases and J by 5 bases, and 16 bases separated the two germline ends. Per the germline V gene, CDR1 is LNHDA and CDR2 is SQIVND (reference sequence). The CDR3 sequence is CASSSKSGYETQYF. For the CDR3, the DNA is TGTGCCAGTAGCTCTAAGTCGGGATACGAGACCCAGTACTTC.

This chain joins TRBV28 and TRBJ1-4; the match to TRBD1 covers 7 bases. This CDR3 region has 14 residues. The germline V gene encodes CDR1 MDHEN and CDR2 SYDVKM. Unmatched junction bases numbered 8, after V lost 9 bases and J lost 4 bases. CDR3 amino acids: CASQPGQRNEKLFF. Here the CDR3 DNA reads TGTGCCAGTCAACCGGGACAGCGTAATGAAAAACTGTTTTTT.

This rearrangement joins TRBV5-1 to TRBJ2-7, with D unclear. There are 17 residues in the CDR3. Looked up from germline, CDR1 is SGHRS and CDR2 is YFSETQ. The V and J ends lost 4 bases and 1 base respectively, with 21 bases between them. DNA of the CDR3: TGCGCCAGCAGCCTTTCATTTGGTGCGACACTTTCCTACGAGCAGTACTTC. This gives the protein CASSLSFGATLSYEQYF.

The DNA for the CDR3 is TGTGCCAGCAAACCGACAGTTCCCACTGAAGCTTTCTTT. Translated: CASKPTVPTEAFF. The chain joins TRBV2 to TRBJ1-1, with D perhaps matching TRBD1 (5 bases). Germline V lookup: CDR1 SNHLY, CDR2 FYNNEI. The CDR3 sequence is 13 residues long. The germline V and J ends were trimmed by 7 bases and 4 bases, with 13 bases remaining between them.

The chain links TRBV20-1 to TRBJ2-2; D may be TRBD1 (6 bases). Trimming stripped 3 bases from V and 3 bases from J, with 11 bases between. Germline V gene data show CDR1 as DFQATT and CDR2 as SNEGSKA (reference sequence). There are 14 residues in the CDR3. The chain's CDR3 is CSASEGHDTGELFF. CDR3 in DNA: TGCAGTGCTAGTGAGGGACATGACACCGGGGAGCTGTTTTTT.

The genes are TRBV6-5 and TRBJ1-1, with D tentatively TRBD1 (5 bases). V was pared by 0 bases and J by 0 bases, with 11 bases between. Germline V gives CDR1 MNHEY, CDR2 SVGAGI. This CDR3 spans 16 amino acids. The CDR3 DNA is TGTGCCAGCAGTTACTCGGTCGGACAAGTGAACACTGAAGCTTTCTTT. It translates to CASSYSVGQVNTEAFF.

V and J are TRBV6-5 and TRBJ2-7; TRBD2 is a possible D gene (7 bases). V dropped 6 bases and J dropped 3 bases, with 12 bases sitting between them. The CDR3 covers 13 residues. Germline V gene sequence: CDR1 MNHEY, CDR2 SVGAGI. The CDR3 here is CASSQAGHYEQYF. CDR3 DNA: TGTGCCAGCAGCCAAGCGGGACACTACGAGCAGTACTTC.

The J gene is TRBJ1-5, the V gene TRBV7-8; no clear D gene. The CDR3 runs to 16 residues. Per the germline V gene, CDR1 is SGHVS and CDR2 is FQNEAQ. V lost 0 bases, J lost 0 bases, and 9 bases lay in between. The CDR3 nucleotides read TGTGCCAGCAGCTTAGCCAGGCACCTTAGCAATCAGCCCCAGCATTTT. Translated, it gives CASSLARHLSNQPQHF.

The chain links TRBV5-1 to TRBJ2-3; possible D gene TRBD2, 6 bases. V was pared by 4 bases and J by 5 bases, with 17 bases between. Per germline, CDR1 SGHRS and CDR2 YFSETQ. The CDR3 is 15 residues long. CDR3 nucleotide sequence: TGCGCCAGCAGCATAGGACACTCGGAGGGAGATACGCAGTATTTT. Residues: CASSIGHSEGDTQYF.

In this sample, this clone turned up a few times. The rearrangement joins TRBV12-5 to TRBJ1-1; 7 bases line up with TRBD1. Germline lookup yields CDR1 LGHNT and CDR2 FRNRAP. V gave up 6 bases and J gave up 4 bases; unmatched junction bases: 5. This CDR3 has 13 residues. DNA of the CDR3: TGTGCTAGTGGCGCGACAGGGTCCACTGAAGCTTTCTTT. The encoded protein is CASGATGSTEAFF.

V gene TRBV11-2 combines with J gene TRBJ2-1; D is possibly TRBD1 or TRBD2 (7 bases each). This CDR3 is 15 amino acids long. With 5 bases removed from V and 4 bases from J, the gap between germline ends came to 15 bases. The germline CDR1 and CDR2 sequences are SGHAT and FQNNGV. The DNA of the CDR3 is TGTGCCAGCAGCGAGACAGGGACTAAATACAATGAGCAGTTCTTC. This encodes CASSETGTKYNEQFF.

The chain combines TRBV2 with TRBJ2-7; no clear D gene. This CDR3 has 12 amino acids. Germline V gene sequence: CDR1 SNHLY, CDR2 FYNNEI. Trimming cost V 4 bases and J 6 bases, with 10 bases left between them. CDR3 sequence reads: CASSGTRAEQYF. The CDR3, as DNA: TGTGCCAGCAGTGGAACCCGGGCCGAGCAGTACTTC.

The rearrangement uses TRBV28 and TRBJ1-1, with TRBD1 as a possible D gene (5 bases). The V and J ends lost 6 bases and 1 base respectively, with 9 bases between them. The CDR3 is 13 amino acids. Germline values: CDR1 MDHEN, CDR2 SYDVKM. CDR3 residues: CASSSGRNTEAFF. The CDR3 coding sequence is TGTGCCAGCAGCTCGGGGCGGAACACTGAAGCTTTCTTT.

The chain couples TRBV18 to TRBJ2-3; TRBD1 matches at 9 bases. V shed 6 bases and J 3 bases; nucleotides not matched to a gene: 4. Germline-derived CDR1 and CDR2 are KGHSH and LQKENI. The CDR3 has 14 residues. CDR3 sequence: CASSGQGITDTQYF. The DNA for the CDR3 is TGTGCCAGCTCCGGACAGGGGATTACAGATACGCAGTATTTT.